This T cell receptor beta chain is from a study of blood T cell repertoires in COVID-19. In the original analysis: Amplification with reference gene primers provided the estimates of nucleated cell counts. The protocol was immunoSEQ multiplex PCR, while the TCRdb copy is restricted to in-frame clones and leaves out a portion. Clone size and V and J calls were adopted from that table, with D and trimming inferred from the DNA. The table records 55,000 to 75,000 clones, roughly 84% of them present only once. The V gene's germline CDR1 is SGHAT and CDR2 FQNNGV. Trimming took off 5 bases at V and 9 bases at J, with 14 bases between the two ends. The CDR3 covers 13 residues.

This TCR was recovered from a man older than 75 with COVID-19, enrolled during active disease. Sequenced: peripheral blood. V and J are TRBV11-2 and TRBJ2-1, with a tentative D call TRBD2 (5 bases). This CDR3 is CASSRWRASEQFF. For the CDR3, the DNA is TGTGCCAGCAGCCGGTGGCGGGCTAGTGAGCAGTTCTTC.